This TCR beta chain appears in the sequencing data of a study of T cells after yellow fever vaccination. Points from the study as a whole: Within FACS-sorted repertoires, abundant clonotypes contaminating from the bulk population could be present. The booster saw the reappearance of most primary-vaccination clones (nearly 98% CD4, roughly 87% CD8).

Points on this clonotype: As yet, its antigen is unknown.

CDR3 size: 14 residues. The V gene end was trimmed by 4 bases and the J gene end by 4 bases; junction bases not matched to a gene: 4. Germline-derived CDR1 and CDR2 are SQVTM and ANQGSEA. 5'RACE template switching generated TCR cDNA, adding a universal primer site and UMIs. TCRdb independently ran MiXCR on the 5' RACE reads; one entry per CDR3 protein. The sample includes more than 450,000 distinct CDR3 sequences, roughly a fifth of them seen just once. Here the sequenced sample was PBMCs, taken around 3 weeks after the first yellow fever vaccination. The receptor's source is a man aged 18 to 29 who received the YFV17D yellow fever vaccine. The chain carries TRBV29-1 and TRBJ1-1; 12 positions match TRBD1. The CDR3 nucleotides read TGCAGCGTTGTCTGGGACAGGGGGCTCACTGAAGCTTTCTTT. This translates into CSVVWDRGLTEAFF. Supplemented by reference TRBV29-1 and TRBJ1-1, the full variable domain reads SAVISQKPSRDICQRGTSLTIQCQVDSQVTMMFWYRQQPGQSLTLIATANQGSEATYESGFVIDKFPISRPNLTFSTLTVSNMSPEDSSIYLCSVVWDRGLTEAFFGQGTRLTVV.